Described below is a single TCR beta chain sequence and its context. At one boundary the junction diverges from the germline segment, which might be a read error. This sample stems from a study of blood T cell repertoires in COVID-19. Overall study context: The study drew acute and convalescent COVID-19 samples from the United States, Italy and Spain.

How the authors handled the data: By means of reference gene primer amplification, nucleated cell counts were estimated. Assay used: immunoSEQ multiplex PCR; TCRdb lists only in-frame clones, some missing. That table supplies the V and J calls and clone size; D and trimming were determined from the DNA. Altogether 130,000 to 150,000 clones are present, 80% to 90% being singletons, with the ten largest covering 8.6%. Germline-derived CDR1 and CDR2 are SGHTA and FQGTGA. The length of the CDR3 is 18 residues. Specimen: peripheral blood. The V gene is TRBV7-3, the J gene TRBJ1-2; TRBD1 matches at 9 bases. The receptor was derived from a woman aged 45 to 65 with active or convalescent COVID-19. CDR3 sequence reads: CASFPSPGQGITMDHPSF. The CDR3 nucleotides are TGTGCCAGCTTCCCTTCCCCGGGACAGGGTATAACTATGGATCATCCATCCTTC.